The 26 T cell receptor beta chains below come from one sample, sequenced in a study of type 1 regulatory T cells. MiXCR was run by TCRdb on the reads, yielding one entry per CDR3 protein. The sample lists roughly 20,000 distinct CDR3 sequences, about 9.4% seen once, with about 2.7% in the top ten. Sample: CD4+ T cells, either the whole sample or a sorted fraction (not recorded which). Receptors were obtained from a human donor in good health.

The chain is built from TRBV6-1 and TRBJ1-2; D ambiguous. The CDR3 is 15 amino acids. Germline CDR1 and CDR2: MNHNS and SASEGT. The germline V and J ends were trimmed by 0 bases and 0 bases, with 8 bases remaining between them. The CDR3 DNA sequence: TGTGCCAGCAGTGAAGCAGGAGGAACTAACTATGGCTACACCTTC. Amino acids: CASSEAGGTNYGYTF.

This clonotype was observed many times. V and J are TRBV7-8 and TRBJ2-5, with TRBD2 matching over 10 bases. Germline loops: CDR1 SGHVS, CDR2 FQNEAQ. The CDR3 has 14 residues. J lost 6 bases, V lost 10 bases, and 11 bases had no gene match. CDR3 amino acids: CATDASGRGKTQYF. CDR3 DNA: TGTGCCACCGATGCTAGCGGGAGAGGAAAGACCCAGTACTTC.

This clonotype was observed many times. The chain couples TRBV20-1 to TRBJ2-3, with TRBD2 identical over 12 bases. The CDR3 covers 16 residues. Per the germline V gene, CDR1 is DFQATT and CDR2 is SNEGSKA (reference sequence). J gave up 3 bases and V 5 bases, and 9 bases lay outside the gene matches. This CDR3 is CSAFPSGRAFTDTQYF. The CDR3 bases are TGCAGTGCTTTCCCTAGCGGGAGGGCCTTTACAGATACGCAGTATTTT.

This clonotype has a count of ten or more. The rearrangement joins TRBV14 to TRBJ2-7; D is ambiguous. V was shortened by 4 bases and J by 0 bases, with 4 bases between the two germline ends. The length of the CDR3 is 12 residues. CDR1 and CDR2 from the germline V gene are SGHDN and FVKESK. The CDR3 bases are TGTGCCAGCAGCCGACACTCCTACGAGCAGTACTTC. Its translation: CASSRHSYEQYF.

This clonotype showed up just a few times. For the CDR3, the DNA is TGTGCCAGCAGCTCCAGCGGAAACGGGGTCTACGAGCAGTACTTC. It specifies CASSSSGNGVYEQYF. The chain employs TRBV28 and TRBJ2-7; a weak D match, TRBD2 (5 bases). The CDR3 contains 15 residues. V lost 6 bases and J 3 bases, leaving 18 bases between the germline ends. Germline assignment: CDR1 MDHEN and CDR2 SYDVKM. Combining the CDR3 with reference TRBV28 and TRBJ2-7 gives the whole variable domain DVKVTQSSRYLVKRTGEKVFLECVQDMDHENMFWYRQDPGLGLRLIYFSYDVKMKEKGDIPEGYSVSREKKERFSLILESASTNQTSMYLCASSSSGNGVYEQYFGPGTRLTVT.

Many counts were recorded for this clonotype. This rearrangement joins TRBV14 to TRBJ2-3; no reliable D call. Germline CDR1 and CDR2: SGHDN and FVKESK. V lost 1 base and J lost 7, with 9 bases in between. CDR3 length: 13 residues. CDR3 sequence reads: CASSQVWRNTQYF. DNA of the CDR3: TGTGCCAGCAGCCAAGTTTGGCGTAATACGCAGTATTTT.

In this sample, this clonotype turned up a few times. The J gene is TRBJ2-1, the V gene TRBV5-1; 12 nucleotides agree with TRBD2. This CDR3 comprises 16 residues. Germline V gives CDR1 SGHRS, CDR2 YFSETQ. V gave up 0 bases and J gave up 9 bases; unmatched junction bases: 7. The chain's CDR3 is CASSLVTSGSIGEQFF. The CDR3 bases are TGCGCCAGCAGCTTGGTGACTAGCGGGAGTATAGGTGAGCAGTTCTTC.

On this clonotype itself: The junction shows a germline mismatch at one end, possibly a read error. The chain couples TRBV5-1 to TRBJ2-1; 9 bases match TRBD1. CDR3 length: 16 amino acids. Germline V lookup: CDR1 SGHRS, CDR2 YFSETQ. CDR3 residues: CAGSPQFGTGYNEQFF. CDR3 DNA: TGCGCCGGCAGCCCGCAATTCGGGACAGGGTACAATGAGCAGTTCTTC.

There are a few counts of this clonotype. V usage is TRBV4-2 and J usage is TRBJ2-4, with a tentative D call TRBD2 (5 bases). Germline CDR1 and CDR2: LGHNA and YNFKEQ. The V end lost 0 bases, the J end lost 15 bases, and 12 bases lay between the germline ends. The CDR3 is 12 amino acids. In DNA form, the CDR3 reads TGTGCCAGCAGCCAAGAAGAACGGGAAGTGTACTTC. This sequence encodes CASSQEEREVYF.

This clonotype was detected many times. This CDR3 reads CASSRGGAETQYF. The CDR3, as DNA: TGCGCCAGCAGCCGAGGGGGCGCGGAGACCCAGTACTTC. The chain carries TRBV5-1 and TRBJ2-5, with TRBD1 matching 7 bases. Germline CDR1 reads SGHRS; CDR2 reads YFSETQ. The CDR3 runs 13 residues. V was clipped by 4 bases and J by 5 bases; unmatched bases: 5.

The CDR3 reads CSARDQVLSRGYTF. CDR3 sequence (DNA): TGCAGTGCTAGAGACCAGGTTTTGTCGCGGGGCTACACCTTC. This chain connects TRBV20-1 to TRBJ1-2; D gene ambiguous. Germline V gene sequence: CDR1 DFQATT, CDR2 SNEGSKA (reference sequence). With 0 bases removed from V and 8 bases from J, the gap between germline ends came to 16 bases. The CDR3 totals 14 residues.

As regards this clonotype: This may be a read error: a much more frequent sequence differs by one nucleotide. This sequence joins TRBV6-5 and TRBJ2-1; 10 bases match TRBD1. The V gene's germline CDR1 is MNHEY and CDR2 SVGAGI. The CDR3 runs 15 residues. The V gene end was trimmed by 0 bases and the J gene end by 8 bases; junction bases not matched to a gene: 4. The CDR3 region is CASSYSGQGTYEQFF. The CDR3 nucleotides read TGTGCCAGCAGTTACTCGGGACAGGGGACCTATGAGCAGTTCTTC.

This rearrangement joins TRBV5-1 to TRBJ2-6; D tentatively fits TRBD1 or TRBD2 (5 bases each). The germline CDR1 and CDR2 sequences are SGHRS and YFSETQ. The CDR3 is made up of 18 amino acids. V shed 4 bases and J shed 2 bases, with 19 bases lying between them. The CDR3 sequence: CASSLPSGSGTGANVLTF. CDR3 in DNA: TGCGCCAGCAGCCTTCCCTCAGGGTCGGGAACTGGGGCCAACGTCCTGACTTTC.

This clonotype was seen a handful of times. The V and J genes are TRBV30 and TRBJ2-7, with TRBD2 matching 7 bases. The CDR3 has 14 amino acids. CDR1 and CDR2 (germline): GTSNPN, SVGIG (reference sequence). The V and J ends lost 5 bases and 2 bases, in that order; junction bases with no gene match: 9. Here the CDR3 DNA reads TGTGCCTGGGAGCGCGTGGGAGGGACCTACGAGCAGTACTTC. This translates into CAWERVGGTYEQYF.

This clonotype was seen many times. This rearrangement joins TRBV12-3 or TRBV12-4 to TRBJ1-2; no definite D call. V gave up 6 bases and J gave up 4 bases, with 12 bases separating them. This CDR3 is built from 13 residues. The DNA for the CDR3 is TGTGCCAGCAGCCTCTCTAGTACCTATGGCTACACCTTC. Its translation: CASSLSSTYGYTF.

The CDR3, as DNA: TGCGCCAGCAGCTTGGACGGGAGGGCCCCAAACAATGAGCAGTTCTTC. Protein product: CASSLDGRAPNNEQFF. The chain is built from TRBV5-1 and TRBJ2-1; 8 bases are shared with TRBD2. The ends lost 0 bases at V and 5 bases at J; junction bases unmatched: 7. The CDR3 spans 16 residues. Per germline, CDR1 SGHRS and CDR2 YFSETQ.

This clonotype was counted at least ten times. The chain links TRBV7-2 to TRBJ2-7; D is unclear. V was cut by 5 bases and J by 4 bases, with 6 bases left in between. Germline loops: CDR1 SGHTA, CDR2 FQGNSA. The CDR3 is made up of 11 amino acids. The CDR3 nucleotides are TGTGCCAGCAGCGCGCGGTACGAGCAGTACTTC. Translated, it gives CASSARYEQYF.

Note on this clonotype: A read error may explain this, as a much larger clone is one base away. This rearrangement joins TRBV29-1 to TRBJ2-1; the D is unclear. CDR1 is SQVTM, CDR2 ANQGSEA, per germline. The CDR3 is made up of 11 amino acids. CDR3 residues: CGVQTYNEQFF. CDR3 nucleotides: TGCGGCGTTCAAACCTACAATGAGCAGTTCTTC.

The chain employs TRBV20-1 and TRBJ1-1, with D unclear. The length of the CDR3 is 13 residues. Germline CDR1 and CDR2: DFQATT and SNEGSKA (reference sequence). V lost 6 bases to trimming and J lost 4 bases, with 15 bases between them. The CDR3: CSAFRGFGTEAFF. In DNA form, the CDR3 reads TGCAGTGCCTTCCGGGGATTCGGCACTGAAGCTTTCTTT.

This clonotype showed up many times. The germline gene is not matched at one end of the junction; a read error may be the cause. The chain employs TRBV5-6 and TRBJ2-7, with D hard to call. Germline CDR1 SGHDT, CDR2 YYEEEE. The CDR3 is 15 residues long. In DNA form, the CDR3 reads TGTGCCAGCAGCTTAGTAAGCCCCGGCTCCTCCGAGCAGTACTTC. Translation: CASSLVSPGSSEQYF.

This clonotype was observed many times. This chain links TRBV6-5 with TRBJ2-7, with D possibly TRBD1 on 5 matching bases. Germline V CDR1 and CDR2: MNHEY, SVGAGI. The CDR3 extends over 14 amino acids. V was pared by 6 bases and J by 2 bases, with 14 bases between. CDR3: CASRQTAITYEQYF. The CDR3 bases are TGTGCCAGCAGACAGACAGCAATCACCTACGAGCAGTACTTC.

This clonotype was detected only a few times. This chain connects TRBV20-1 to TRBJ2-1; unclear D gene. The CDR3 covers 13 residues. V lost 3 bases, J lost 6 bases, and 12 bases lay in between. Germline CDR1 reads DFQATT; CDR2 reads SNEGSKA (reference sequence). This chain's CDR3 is CSARAPGINEQFF. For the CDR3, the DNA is TGCAGTGCTAGGGCCCCTGGGATCAATGAGCAGTTCTTC.

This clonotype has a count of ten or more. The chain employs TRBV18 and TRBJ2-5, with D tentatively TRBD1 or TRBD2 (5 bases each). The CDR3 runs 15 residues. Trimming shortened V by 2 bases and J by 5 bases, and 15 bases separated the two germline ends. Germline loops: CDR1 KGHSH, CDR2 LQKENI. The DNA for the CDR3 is TGTGCCAGCTCACCAATTACGGAGGCAGGGGAGACCCAGTACTTC. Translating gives CASSPITEAGETQYF.

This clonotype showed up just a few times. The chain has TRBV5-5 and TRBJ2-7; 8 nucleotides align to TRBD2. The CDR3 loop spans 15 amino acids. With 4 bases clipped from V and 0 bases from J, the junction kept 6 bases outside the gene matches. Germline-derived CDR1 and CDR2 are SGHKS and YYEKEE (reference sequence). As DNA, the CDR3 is TGTGCCAGCAGCGCCAGCGGGGGACTCTCCTACGAGCAGTACTTC. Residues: CASSASGGLSYEQYF.

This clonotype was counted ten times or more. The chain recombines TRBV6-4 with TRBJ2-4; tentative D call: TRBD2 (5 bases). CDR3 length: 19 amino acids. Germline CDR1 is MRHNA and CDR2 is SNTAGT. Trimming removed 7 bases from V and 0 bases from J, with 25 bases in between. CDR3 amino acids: CASIRAWLGKPLAKNIQYF. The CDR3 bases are TGTGCCAGCATAAGGGCCTGGCTCGGGAAGCCTCTAGCCAAAAACATTCAGTACTTC.

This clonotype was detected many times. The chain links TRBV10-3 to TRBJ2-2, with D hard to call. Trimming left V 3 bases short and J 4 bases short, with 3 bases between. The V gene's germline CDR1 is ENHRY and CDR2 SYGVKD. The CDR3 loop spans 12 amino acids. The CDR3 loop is CAISDSTGELFF. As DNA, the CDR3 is TGTGCCATCAGTGACAGCACCGGGGAGCTGTTTTTT.